In its sample, the clone carrying this T cell receptor beta chain was seen a few times. TCRdb ran MiXCR on the RACE reads and lists one entry per CDR3 protein. The sample lists some 350,000 distinct CDR3 sequences, around 7% occurring once. The data are from a study of human T cells and chemical hapten exposure. Sample time point: patch test 1, 2 weeks after DPC sensitization. Indicated treatment: therapeutic diphenylcyclopropenone sensitization with weekly scalp DPC. The clonotype originates from a young woman with alopecia areata. Some clones in this sample may be carry-over from other donors' samples. The starting material was whole blood, obtained in connection with sensitization to the hapten diphenylcyclopropenone (DPC).

CDR3 coding DNA: TGCAGCGTTGACAGAGGACAGGTCGACTATGGCTACACCTTC. It specifies CSVDRGQVDYGYTF. The gene calls are TRBV29-1 and TRBJ1-2; 7 bases fit TRBD1. J gave up 3 bases and V 3 bases, and 7 bases lay outside the gene matches. The CDR3 runs to 14 residues. Germline-derived CDR1 and CDR2 are SQVTM and ANQGSEA.